The clone carrying this T cell receptor (beta chain) came up a few times. Its target is unknown. The data belong to a study of T cells after yellow fever vaccination. Background on the study: Where fractions had low cell numbers, libraries were prepared from them with the SMART-Seq v4 Ultra Low Input RNA kit.

Germline values: CDR1 SEHNR, CDR2 FQNEAQ (reference sequence). The CDR3 spans 17 residues. V lost 4 bases to trimming and J lost 3 bases, with 21 bases between them. From the 5' RACE reads, TCRdb called clonotypes with MiXCR, one entry per CDR3 protein. The sample contains some 300,000 distinct CDR3 sequences, 3% to 4.5% of which appear only once. Points from the study as a whole: Repertoires sorted by FACS could include abundant clonotypes that are contaminants from the bulk population. Just a small share of clonotypes turned up in the CD4 compartment as well as the CD8 compartment. Subsequent to the booster, the majority of primary-vaccination clones reappeared (around 96% CD4, 85% to 90% CD8).

The gene calls are TRBV7-9 and TRBJ1-2; D is uncertain. The receptor was derived from a man aged 18 to 30 who received the YFV17D yellow fever vaccine. The sequencing here drew on PBMCs, taken on the day of the yellow fever booster vaccination. CDR3 residues: CASSSTLTRPGDYGYTF. CDR3 nucleotides: TGTGCCAGCAGCTCCACTTTAACAAGGCCCGGGGACTATGGCTACACCTTC.